Listed below are T cell receptor beta chains from one sample, sequenced in a study of T-cell reconstitution after alpha-beta-depleted transplantation in children. TCRdb reanalysed the PCR reads using MiXCR and keeps one entry per CDR3 protein. The sample contains around 370,000 distinct CDR3 sequences, 16% of which appear only once. The specimen was PBMCs, mostly from graft donor cells, collected 360 days after TCRalphabeta/CD19-depleted stem cell transplant. Every receptor here comes from a male patient aged 2 to 10 who had a stem cell transplant for acute lymphoblastic leukemia, so the T cells may come from the graft donor. Each CDR3 is given with its conserved first and last residue. Each record gives: D gene, CDR3 length, V gene, J gene, clone size, CDR3 DNA, CDR3 protein. The D gene is left open where the match is weak. The size field is filled for only some rows; it gives once, few, many or a size class.

>-|16|TRBV5-1|TRBJ2-2|few
TGCGCCAGCAGTACTGCACAGGGTGTGATCGCCGGGGAGCTGTTTTTT
CASSTAQGVIAGELFF
>TRBD2|18|TRBV10-3|TRBJ2-1|-
TGTGCCATCAGTGAGTCGACGGGAGGGTTGAACTCCTACAATGAGCAGTTCTTC
CAISESTGGLNSYNEQFF
>TRBD2|17|TRBV2|TRBJ2-3|-
TGTGCCAGCGAAGGGACTAGCGGGAGAGGGGCTCGAGATACGCAGTATTTT
CASEGTSGRGARDTQYF
>TRBD2|11|TRBV30|TRBJ2-7|few
TGTGCCTGGAGGGGACTAGTGGAGCAGTACTTC
CAWRGLVEQYF
>TRBD2|13|TRBV20-1|TRBJ2-1|-
TGCAGTGCTAGCCGGACTAGCGGGATTGAGAGGTTCTTC
CSASRTSGIERFF
>TRBD2|10|TRBV29-1|TRBJ2-5|-
TGCAGCGTACCGGGGGGGGTCCAGTACTTC
CSVPGGVQYF
>-|14|TRBV2|TRBJ2-1|-
TGTGCCAGCAGCGGGGAGGCCCCTTACAATGAGCAGTTCTTC
CASSGEAPYNEQFF
>TRBD1|19|TRBV20-1|TRBJ1-6|few
TGCAGTGCTAGAGATCTTTGGGGAGGGGGCGAACGGCAGCGATCACCCCTCCACTTT
CSARDLWGGGERQRSPLHF
>-|15|TRBV4-2|TRBJ2-7|few
TGTGCCAGCAGCCAACGCGGGGTAGCATCCTACGAGCAGTACTTC
CASSQRGVASYEQYF
>-|15|TRBV27|TRBJ1-3|-
TGTGCCAGCAAGGAGAACGCCGCAGGCGGAAACACCATATATTTT
CASKENAAGGNTIYF